The sequence of this TCR beta chain was determined in a study of spatial heterogeneity in lung cancer. Study findings and constraints: Tumoral mutation counts were tracked by counts of expanded intratumoral alpha and beta TCRs.

TCRdb recomputed calls from the 5' RACE reads with MiXCR, one row per CDR3 protein. Of around 2,700 distinct CDR3 sequences listed, 1.4% to 1.5% were seen once; the top ten hold under 12%. Judged by abundance, this clonotype is medium-sized. Its antigen is unknown. J was trimmed by 6 bases and V by 8 bases; bases with no gene match: 12. Germline assignment: CDR1 GTSNPN and CDR2 SVGIG (reference sequence). The CDR3 is made up of 16 amino acids. Time point described: sample taken at primary tumor resection. Unsorted whole RNA of tumor, nontumor lung or frozen PBMC was sequenced. Sequencing used lung tumor tissue, obtained at surgery. The rearrangement joins TRBV30 to TRBJ2-2; 13 bases agree with TRBD2. The clonotype originates from a male donor with early-stage non-small cell lung cancer. CDR3 residues: CAEGTSGMRDAGELFF. The CDR3 bases are TGTGCCGAAGGGACTAGCGGGATGAGAGACGCCGGGGAGCTGTTTTTT.